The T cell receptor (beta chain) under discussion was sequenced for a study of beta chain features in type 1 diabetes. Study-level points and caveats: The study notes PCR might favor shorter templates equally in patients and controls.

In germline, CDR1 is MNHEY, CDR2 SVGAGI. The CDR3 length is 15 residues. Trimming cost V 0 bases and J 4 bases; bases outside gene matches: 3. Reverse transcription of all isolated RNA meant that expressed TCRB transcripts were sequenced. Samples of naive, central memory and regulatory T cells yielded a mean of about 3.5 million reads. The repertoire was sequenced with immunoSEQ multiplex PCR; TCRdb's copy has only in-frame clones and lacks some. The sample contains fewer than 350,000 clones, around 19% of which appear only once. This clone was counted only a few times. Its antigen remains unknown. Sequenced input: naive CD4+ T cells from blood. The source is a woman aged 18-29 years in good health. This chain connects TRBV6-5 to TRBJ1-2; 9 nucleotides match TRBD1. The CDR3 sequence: CASSYSSGQGYGYTF. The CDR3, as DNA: TGTGCCAGCAGTTACTCGTCGGGACAGGGCTATGGCTACACCTTC.